This TCR beta chain derives from a study of shared clonotypes between healthy human individuals. Repertoires were generated with immunoSEQ multiplex PCR, while TCRdb's copy carries only in-frame clones and drops some. The table lists about 360,000 clones, more than 60% of them singletons. Study conclusions and caveats: Larger estimated richness was generally seen in naive subsets than in memory subsets. Tissues were not sampled, only blood, and their repertoires likely differ.

Details on this clone: Its antigen is still unknown.

What was sequenced was memory CD4+ T cells sorted from blood. Stated subset: CD45RA-negative fraction. The source is a man in his thirties or forties in good health.

The DNA of the CDR3 is TGTGCCAGCAGCTTAGCTAGCGGGGGGAAAGAGACCCAGTACTTC. This encodes CASSLASGGKETQYF. The V and J genes are TRBV7-3 and TRBJ2-5, with TRBD2 matching over 11 bases. Germline loops: CDR1 SGHTA, CDR2 FQGTGA. Trimming removed 2 bases from V and 3 bases from J; junction bases left unmatched: 2. The CDR3 sequence is 15 residues long.